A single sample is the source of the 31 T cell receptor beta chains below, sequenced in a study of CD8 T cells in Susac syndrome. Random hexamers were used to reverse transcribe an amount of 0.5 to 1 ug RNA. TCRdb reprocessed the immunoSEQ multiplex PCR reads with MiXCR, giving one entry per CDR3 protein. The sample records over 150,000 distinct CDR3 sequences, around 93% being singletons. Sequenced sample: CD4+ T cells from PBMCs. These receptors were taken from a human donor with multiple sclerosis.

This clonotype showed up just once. The chain's CDR3 is CSAKRPDDSYEQYF. The CDR3 region has the DNA TGCAGTGCCAAGAGGCCGGACGACTCCTACGAGCAGTACTTC. The chain is built from TRBV20-1 and TRBJ2-7; D remains unclear. The CDR3 extends over 14 amino acids. Germline V gene data show CDR1 as DFQATT and CDR2 as SNEGSKA (reference sequence). V lost 6 bases to trimming and J lost 0 bases, with 15 bases between them.

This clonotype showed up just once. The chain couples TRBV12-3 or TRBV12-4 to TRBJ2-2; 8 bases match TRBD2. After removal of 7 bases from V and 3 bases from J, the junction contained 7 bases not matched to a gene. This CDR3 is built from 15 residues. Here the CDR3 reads CASTRSGGHTGELFF. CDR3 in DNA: TGTGCCAGCACCCGAAGCGGGGGACACACCGGGGAGCTGTTTTTT.

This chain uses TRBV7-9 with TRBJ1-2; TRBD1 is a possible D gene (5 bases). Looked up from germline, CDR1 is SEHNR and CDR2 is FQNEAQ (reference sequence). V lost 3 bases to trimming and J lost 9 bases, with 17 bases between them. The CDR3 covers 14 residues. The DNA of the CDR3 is TGTGCCAGCAGCTTCGAGGAAACAGGAGGCCGCTACACCTTC. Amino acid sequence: CASSFEETGGRYTF.

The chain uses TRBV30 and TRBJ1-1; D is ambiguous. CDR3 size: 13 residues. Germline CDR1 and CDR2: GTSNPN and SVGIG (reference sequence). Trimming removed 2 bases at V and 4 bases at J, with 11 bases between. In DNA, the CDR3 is TGTGCCTGGAGTAAGGGTGCGGCCACTGAAGCTTTCTTT. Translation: CAWSKGAATEAFF. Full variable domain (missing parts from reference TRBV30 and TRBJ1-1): SQTIHQWPATLVQPVGSPLSLECTVEGTSNPNLYWYRQAAGRGLQLLFYSVGIGQISSEVPQNLSASRPQDRQFILSSKKLLLSDSGFYLCAWSKGAATEAFFGQGTRLTVV.

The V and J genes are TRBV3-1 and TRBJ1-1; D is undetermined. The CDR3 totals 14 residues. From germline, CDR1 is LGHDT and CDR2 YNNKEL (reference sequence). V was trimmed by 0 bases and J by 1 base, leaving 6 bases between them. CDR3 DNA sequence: TGTGCCAGCAGCCAAGATCGAGCGAACACTGAAGCTTTCTTT. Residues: CASSQDRANTEAFF.

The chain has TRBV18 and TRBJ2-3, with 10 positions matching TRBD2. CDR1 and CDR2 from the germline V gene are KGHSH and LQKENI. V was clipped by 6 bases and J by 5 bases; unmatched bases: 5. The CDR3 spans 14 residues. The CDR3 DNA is TGTGCCAGCTCTTCTCTAGCGGGGGTAGATACGCAGTATTTT. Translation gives CASSSLAGVDTQYF.

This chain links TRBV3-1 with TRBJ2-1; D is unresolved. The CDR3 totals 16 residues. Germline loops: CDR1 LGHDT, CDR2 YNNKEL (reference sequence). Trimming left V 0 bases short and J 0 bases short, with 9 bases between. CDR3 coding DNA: TGTGCCAGCAGCCAAGATCAGCTTAGCTCCTACAATGAGCAGTTCTTC. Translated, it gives CASSQDQLSSYNEQFF.

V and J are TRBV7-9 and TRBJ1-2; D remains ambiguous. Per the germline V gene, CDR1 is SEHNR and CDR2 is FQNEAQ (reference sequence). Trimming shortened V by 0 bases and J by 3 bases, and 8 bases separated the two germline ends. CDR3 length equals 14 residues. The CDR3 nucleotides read TGTGCCAGCAGCTTAGCGGAGCCTGACTATGGCTACACCTTC. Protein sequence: CASSLAEPDYGYTF.

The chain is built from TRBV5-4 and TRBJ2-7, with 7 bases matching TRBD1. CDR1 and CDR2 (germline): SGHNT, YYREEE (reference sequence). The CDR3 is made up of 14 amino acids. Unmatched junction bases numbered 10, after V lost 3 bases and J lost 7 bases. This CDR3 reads CASSSGQTPREQYF. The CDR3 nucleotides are TGTGCCAGCAGCTCGGGACAGACCCCTCGGGAGCAGTACTTC.

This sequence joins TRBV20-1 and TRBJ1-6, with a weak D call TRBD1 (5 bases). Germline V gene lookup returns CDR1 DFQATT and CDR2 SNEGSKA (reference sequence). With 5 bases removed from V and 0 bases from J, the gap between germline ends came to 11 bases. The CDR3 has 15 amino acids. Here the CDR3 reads CSASSGRSYNSPLHF. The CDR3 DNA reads TGCAGTGCTTCGTCGGGGCGCTCCTATAATTCACCCCTCCACTTT.

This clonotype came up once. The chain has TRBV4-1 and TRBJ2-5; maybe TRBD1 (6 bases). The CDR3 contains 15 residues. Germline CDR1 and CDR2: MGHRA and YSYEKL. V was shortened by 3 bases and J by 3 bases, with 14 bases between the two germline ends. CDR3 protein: CASSHPQGGKETQYF. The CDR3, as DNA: TGCGCCAGCAGCCATCCACAGGGTGGGAAAGAGACCCAGTACTTC.

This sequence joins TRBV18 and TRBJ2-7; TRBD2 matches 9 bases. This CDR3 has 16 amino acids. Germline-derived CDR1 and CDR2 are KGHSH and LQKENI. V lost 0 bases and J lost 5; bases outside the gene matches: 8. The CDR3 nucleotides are TGTGCCAGCTCACCACCTCGAGCGGGGGGTGTGGACGAGCAGTACTTC. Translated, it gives CASSPPRAGGVDEQYF.

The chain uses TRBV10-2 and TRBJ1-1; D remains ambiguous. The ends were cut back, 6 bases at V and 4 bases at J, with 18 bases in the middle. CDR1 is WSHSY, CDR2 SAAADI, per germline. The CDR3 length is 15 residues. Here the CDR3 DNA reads TGCGCCAGCAGCCCCCGGTCGATGGGGAGCACTGAAGCTTTCTTT. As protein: CASSPRSMGSTEAFF.

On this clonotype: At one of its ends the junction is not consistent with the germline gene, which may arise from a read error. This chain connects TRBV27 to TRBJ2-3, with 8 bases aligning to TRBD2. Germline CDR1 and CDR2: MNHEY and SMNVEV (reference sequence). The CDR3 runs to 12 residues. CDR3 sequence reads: CASSLSSGLAIF. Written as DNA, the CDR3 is TGTGCCAGCAGTTTATCATCTGGACTAGCAATTTTT.

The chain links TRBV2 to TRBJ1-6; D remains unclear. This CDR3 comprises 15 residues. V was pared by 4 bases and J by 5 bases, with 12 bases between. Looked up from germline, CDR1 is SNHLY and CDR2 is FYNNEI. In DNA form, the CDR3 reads TGTGCCAGCAGTGTGTATGCCCAAAATAATTCACCCCTCCACTTT. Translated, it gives CASSVYAQNNSPLHF.

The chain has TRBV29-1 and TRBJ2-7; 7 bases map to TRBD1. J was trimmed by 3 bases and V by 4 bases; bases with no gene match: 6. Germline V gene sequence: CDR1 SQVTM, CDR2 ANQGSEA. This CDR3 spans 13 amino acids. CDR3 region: CSVGGQGVYEQYF. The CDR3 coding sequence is TGCAGCGTTGGCGGGCAGGGGGTCTACGAGCAGTACTTC.

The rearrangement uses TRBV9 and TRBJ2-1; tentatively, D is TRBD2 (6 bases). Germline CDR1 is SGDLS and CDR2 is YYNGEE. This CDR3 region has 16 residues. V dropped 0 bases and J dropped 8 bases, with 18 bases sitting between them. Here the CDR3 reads CASSVEDGSIGYEQFF. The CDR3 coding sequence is TGTGCCAGCAGCGTAGAGGACGGGAGTATAGGGTATGAGCAGTTCTTC.

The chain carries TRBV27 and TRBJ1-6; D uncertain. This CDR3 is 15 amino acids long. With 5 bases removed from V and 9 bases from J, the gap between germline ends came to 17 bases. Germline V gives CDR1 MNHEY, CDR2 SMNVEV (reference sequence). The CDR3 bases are TGTGCCAGCAGTGCAGAAACACCGCTCCCTTCACCCCTCCACTTT. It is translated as CASSAETPLPSPLHF.

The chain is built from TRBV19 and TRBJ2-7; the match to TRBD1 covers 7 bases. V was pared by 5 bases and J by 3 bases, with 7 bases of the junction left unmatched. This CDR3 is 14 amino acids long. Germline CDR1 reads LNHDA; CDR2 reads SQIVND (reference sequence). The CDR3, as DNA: TGTGCCAGTAGTGGACGGGACAGAGTCTACGAGCAGTACTTC. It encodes CASSGRDRVYEQYF.

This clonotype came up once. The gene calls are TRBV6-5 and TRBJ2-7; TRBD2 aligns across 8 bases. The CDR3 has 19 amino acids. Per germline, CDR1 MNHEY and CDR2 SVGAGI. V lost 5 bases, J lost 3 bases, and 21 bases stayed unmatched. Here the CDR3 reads CASSTDLLWERERSYEQYF. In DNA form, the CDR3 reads TGTGCCAGCAGTACCGACCTTTTATGGGAGCGGGAGAGAAGCTACGAGCAGTACTTC.

The CDR3 DNA reads as TGTGCCAGCAGCTTAGGGCTAGCGACGCGACTCCAAGAGACCCAGTACTTC. Its translation is CASSLGLATRLQETQYF. V and J are TRBV7-2 and TRBJ2-5, with D tentatively TRBD2 (6 bases). In germline, CDR1 is SGHTA, CDR2 FQGNSA. V was trimmed by 1 base and J by 1 base, leaving 16 bases between them. The CDR3 contains 17 residues.

CDR3 DNA sequence: TGTACTACCCGCGGGGGGAATAATTCACCCCTCCACTTT. Protein product: CTTRGGNNSPLHF. This chain connects TRBV6-1 to TRBJ1-6; tentatively, D is TRBD1 (5 bases). Germline V CDR1 and CDR2: MNHNS, SASEGT. The length of the CDR3 is 13 residues.

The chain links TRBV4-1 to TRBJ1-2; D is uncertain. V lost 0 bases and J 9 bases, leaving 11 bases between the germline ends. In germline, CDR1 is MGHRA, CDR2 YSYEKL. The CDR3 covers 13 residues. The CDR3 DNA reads TGCGCCAGCAGCCAAGAGAGGTTAAGGAGCTACACCTTC. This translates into CASSQERLRSYTF.

This chain's CDR3 is CASSLNRPTSRYYNEQFF. The CDR3 DNA follows: TGTGCCAGCAGCCTAAACCGACCGACTAGCCGTTACTACAATGAGCAGTTCTTC. The V gene is TRBV3-1, the J gene TRBJ2-1; 7 bases agree with TRBD2. From germline, CDR1 is LGHDT and CDR2 YNNKEL (reference sequence). V lost 4 bases to trimming and J lost 3 bases; unmatched junction nucleotides: 15. This CDR3 has 18 amino acids.

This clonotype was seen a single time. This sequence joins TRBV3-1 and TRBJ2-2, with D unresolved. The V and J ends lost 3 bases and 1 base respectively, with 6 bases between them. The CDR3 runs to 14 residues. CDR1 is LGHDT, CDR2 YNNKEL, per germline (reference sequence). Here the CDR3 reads CASSQNRNTGELFF. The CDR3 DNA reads TGTGCCAGCAGCCAGAACAGGAACACCGGGGAGCTGTTTTTT.

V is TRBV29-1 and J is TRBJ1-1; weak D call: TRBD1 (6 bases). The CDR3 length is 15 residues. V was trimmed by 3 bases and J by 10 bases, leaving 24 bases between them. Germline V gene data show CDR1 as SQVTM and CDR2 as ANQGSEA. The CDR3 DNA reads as TGCAGCGTTGAGACAGGCTCAGGAGGGCCGAATCGAGCTTTCTTT. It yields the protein CSVETGSGGPNRAFF.

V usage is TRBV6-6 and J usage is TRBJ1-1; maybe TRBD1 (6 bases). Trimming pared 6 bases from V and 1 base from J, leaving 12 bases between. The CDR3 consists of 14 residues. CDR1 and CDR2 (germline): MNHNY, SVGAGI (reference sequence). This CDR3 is CASSSGTPNTEAFF. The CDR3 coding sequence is TGTGCCAGCAGCTCGGGGACACCGAACACTGAAGCTTTCTTT.

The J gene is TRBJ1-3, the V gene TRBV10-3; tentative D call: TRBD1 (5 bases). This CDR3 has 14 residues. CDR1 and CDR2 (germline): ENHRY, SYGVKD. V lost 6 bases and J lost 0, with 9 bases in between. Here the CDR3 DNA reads TGTGCCATCAGAGGGGATTCCTCTGGAAACACCATATATTTT. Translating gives CAIRGDSSGNTIYF.

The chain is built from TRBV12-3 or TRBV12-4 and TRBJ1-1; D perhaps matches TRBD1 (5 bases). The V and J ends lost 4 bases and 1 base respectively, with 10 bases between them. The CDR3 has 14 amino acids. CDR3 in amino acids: CASSSQGGNTEAFF. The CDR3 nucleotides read TGTGCCAGCAGTTCGCAGGGTGGGAACACTGAAGCTTTCTTT.

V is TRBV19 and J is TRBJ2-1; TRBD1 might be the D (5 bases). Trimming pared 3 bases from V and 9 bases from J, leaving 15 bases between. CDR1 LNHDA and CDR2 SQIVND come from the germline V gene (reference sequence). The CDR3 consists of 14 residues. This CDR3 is CASSMEPLRGEQFF. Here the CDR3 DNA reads TGTGCCAGTAGTATGGAGCCCCTAAGGGGTGAGCAGTTCTTC.

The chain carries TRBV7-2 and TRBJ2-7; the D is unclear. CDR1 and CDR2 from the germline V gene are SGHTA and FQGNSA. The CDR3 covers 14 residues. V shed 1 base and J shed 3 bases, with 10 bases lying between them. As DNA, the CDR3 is TGTGCCAGCAGCTTAGGTCGGCTGGGCTACGAGCAGTACTTC. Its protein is CASSLGRLGYEQYF.